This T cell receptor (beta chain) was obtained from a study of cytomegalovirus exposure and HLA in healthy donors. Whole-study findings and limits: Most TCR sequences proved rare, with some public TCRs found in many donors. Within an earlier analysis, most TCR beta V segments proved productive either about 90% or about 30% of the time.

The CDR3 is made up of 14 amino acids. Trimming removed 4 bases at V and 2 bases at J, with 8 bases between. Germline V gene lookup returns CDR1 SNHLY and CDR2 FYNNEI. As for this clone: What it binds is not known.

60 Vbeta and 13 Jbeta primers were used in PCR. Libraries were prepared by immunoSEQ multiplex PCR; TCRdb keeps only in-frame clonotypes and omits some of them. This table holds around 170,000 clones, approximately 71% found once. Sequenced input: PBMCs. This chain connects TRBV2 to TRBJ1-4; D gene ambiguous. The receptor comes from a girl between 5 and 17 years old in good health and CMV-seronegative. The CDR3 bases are TGTGCCAGCAGTGGTAGTTTTACTAATGAAAAACTGTTTTTT. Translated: CASSGSFTNEKLFF.